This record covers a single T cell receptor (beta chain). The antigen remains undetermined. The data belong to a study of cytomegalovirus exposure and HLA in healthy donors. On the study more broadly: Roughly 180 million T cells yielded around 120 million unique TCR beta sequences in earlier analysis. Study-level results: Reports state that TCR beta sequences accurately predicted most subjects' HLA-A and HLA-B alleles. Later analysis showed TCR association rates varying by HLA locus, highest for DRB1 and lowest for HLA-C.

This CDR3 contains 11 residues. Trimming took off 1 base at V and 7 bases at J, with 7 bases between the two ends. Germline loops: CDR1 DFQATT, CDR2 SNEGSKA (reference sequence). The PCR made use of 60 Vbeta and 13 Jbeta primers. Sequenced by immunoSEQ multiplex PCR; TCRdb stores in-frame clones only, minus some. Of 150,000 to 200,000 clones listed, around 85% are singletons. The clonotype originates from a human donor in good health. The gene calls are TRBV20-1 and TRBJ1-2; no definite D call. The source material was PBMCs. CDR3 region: CSARVWSGYTF. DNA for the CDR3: TGCAGTGCTAGAGTTTGGAGTGGCTACACCTTC.